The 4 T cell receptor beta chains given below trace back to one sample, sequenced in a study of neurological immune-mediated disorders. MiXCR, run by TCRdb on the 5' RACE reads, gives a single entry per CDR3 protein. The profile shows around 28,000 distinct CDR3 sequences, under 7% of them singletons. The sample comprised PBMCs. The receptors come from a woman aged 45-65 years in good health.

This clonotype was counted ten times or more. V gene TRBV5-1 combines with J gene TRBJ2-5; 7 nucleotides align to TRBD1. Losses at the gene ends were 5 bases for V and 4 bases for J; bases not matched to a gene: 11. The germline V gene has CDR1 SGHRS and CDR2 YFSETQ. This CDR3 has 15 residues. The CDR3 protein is CASRPTGELGETQYF. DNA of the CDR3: TGCGCCAGCAGGCCAACAGGGGAGTTGGGAGAGACCCAGTACTTC. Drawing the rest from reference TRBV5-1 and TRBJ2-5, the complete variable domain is KAGVTQTPRYLIKTRGQQVTLSCSPISGHRSVSWYQQTPGQGLQFLFEYFSETQRNKGNFPGRFSGRQFSNSRSEMNVSTLELGDSALYLCASRPTGELGETQYFGPGTRLLVL.

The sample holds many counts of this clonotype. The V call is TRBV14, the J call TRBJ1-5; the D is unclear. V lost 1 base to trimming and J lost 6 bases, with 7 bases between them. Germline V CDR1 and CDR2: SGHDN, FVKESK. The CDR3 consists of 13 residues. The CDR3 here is CASSQATGQPQHF. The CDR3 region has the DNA TGTGCCAGCAGCCAAGCGACGGGTCAGCCCCAGCATTTT.

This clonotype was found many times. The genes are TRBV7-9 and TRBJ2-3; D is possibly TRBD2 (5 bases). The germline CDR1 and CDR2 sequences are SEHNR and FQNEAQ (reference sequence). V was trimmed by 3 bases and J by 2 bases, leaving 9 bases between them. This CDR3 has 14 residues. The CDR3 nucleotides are TGTGCCAGCAGCTTTGAGGGCCTCACAGATACGCAGTATTTT. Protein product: CASSFEGLTDTQYF.

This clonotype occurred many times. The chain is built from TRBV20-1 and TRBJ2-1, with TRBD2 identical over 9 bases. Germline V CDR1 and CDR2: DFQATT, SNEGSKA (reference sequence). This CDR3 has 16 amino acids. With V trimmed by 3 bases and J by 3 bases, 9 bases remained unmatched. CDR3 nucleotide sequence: TGCAGTGCTAGTCTTTCCTTAGCGGGAGTCTACAATGAGCAGTTCTTC. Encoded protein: CSASLSLAGVYNEQFF.